This entry features one T cell receptor beta chain sequence. The PCR was carried out with 60 Vbeta primers and 13 Jbeta primers. Only in-frame clones appear in the TCRdb table, and some are missing; sequencing was by immunoSEQ multiplex PCR. The table lists some 120,000 clones, 65% to 80% of them singletons. The CDR3 consists of 14 residues. Germline V gene sequence: CDR1 SGHAT, CDR2 FQNNGV. Trimming left V 1 base short and J 4 bases short, with 11 bases between. These data come from a study of cytomegalovirus exposure and HLA in healthy donors. This receptor was taken from a middle-aged man in good health and CMV-seropositive. The chain couples TRBV11-2 to TRBJ2-7; D may be TRBD2 (6 bases). The sequenced sample consisted of PBMCs. The CDR3 loop is CASSLGYGGYEQYF. CDR3 nucleotide sequence: TGTGCCAGCAGCTTAGGGTACGGGGGTTACGAGCAGTACTTC.